These 21 T cell receptor beta chains share one sample of origin, sequenced in a study of T cells in Graves' hyperthyroidism and ophthalmopathy. Amplified regions were TCR beta CDR3 sequences from RNA transcripts. The HTBI set primed first-round TCR CDR3 RT-PCR. TCRdb re-called the multiplex PCR reads with MiXCR, one entry per CDR3 protein. The sample yields about 320,000 distinct CDR3 sequences, over 15% seen once. Sequenced: blood. These receptors came from a man younger than 40 with Graves' hyperthyroidism.

This clonotype was counted at least ten times. The gene calls are TRBV6-5 and TRBJ2-5; D perhaps matches TRBD2 (5 bases). Germline-derived CDR1 and CDR2 are MNHEY and SVGAGI. The CDR3 consists of 16 residues. The ends were cut back, 0 bases at V and 1 base at J, with 12 bases in the middle. The CDR3 loop reads CASSYSRAAGQETQYF. In DNA, the CDR3 is TGTGCCAGCAGTTACTCGAGGGCCGCCGGCCAAGAGACCCAGTACTTC.

The gene calls are TRBV15 and TRBJ2-3; 13 bases are shared with TRBD2. Trimming cost V 5 bases and J 2 bases; bases outside gene matches: 10. The germline CDR1 and CDR2 sequences are LNHNV and YYDKDF (reference sequence). The CDR3 runs 18 residues. The CDR3 DNA reads as TGTGCCACCAGCGACCCGGGACTAGCGGGATTGGCCACAGATACGCAGTATTTT. Its protein is CATSDPGLAGLATDTQYF.

This clonotype has at least ten counts. This chain links TRBV24-1 with TRBJ1-5, with D tentatively TRBD1 (6 bases). Germline loops: CDR1 KGHDR, CDR2 SFDVKD. V was clipped by 7 bases and J by 1 base, with 13 bases between them. The CDR3 sequence is 15 residues long. The CDR3 spells CATSRAQGSNQPQHF. In DNA form, the CDR3 reads TGTGCCACCAGCCGGGCACAGGGAAGCAATCAGCCCCAGCATTTT.

This clonotype occurred a few times. This chain joins TRBV2 and TRBJ2-7; 9 bases are shared with TRBD1. The CDR3 spans 12 residues. V lost 11 bases, J lost 3 bases, and 5 bases stayed unmatched. CDR1 and CDR2 from the germline V gene are SNHLY and FYNNEI. In nucleotides, the CDR3 is TGTGCCGGCAAGGACAGGGGCTACGAGCAGTACTTC. This translates into CAGKDRGYEQYF.

The table lists this clonotype with many counts. This chain connects TRBV30 to TRBJ1-1; D remains ambiguous. The CDR3 totals 14 residues. V was pared by 0 bases and J by 1 base, with 9 bases between. Looked up from germline, CDR1 is GTSNPN and CDR2 is SVGIG (reference sequence). This chain's CDR3 is CAWSVRFWNTEAFF. CDR3 DNA sequence: TGTGCCTGGAGTGTACGGTTCTGGAACACTGAAGCTTTCTTT. Using reference TRBV30 and TRBJ1-1 for the parts outside the CDR3, the full variable domain is SQTIHQWPATLVQPVGSPLSLECTVEGTSNPNLYWYRQAAGRGLQLLFYSVGIGQISSEVPQNLSASRPQDRQFILSSKKLLLSDSGFYLCAWSVRFWNTEAFFGQGTRLTVV.

The rearrangement uses TRBV12-3 or TRBV12-4 and TRBJ2-1; a possible D gene is TRBD2 (5 bases). Trimming took off 2 bases at V and 5 bases at J, with 13 bases between the two ends. The CDR3 loop spans 15 amino acids. The CDR3 is CASSLNLEEDNEQFF. CDR3 in DNA: TGTGCCAGCAGTTTAAACCTAGAGGAGGACAATGAGCAGTTCTTC.

The rearrangement links TRBV20-1 to TRBJ2-7, with D unresolved. This CDR3 is 11 amino acids long. Germline V gene sequence: CDR1 DFQATT, CDR2 SNEGSKA (reference sequence). With 5 bases removed from V and 3 bases from J, the gap between germline ends came to 8 bases. CDR3 DNA sequence: TGCAGTGCTTACAGACTCTACGAGCAGTACTTC. This translates into CSAYRLYEQYF.

The rearrangement joins TRBV29-1 to TRBJ2-5; possible D gene TRBD1, 6 bases. The length of the CDR3 is 14 residues. CDR1 is SQVTM, CDR2 ANQGSEA, per germline. V was clipped by 7 bases and J by 7 bases, with 22 bases between them. The CDR3 DNA reads as TGCAGCGCCCCACTGGGACACAAAGCTGGGACCCAGTACTTC. Its translation: CSAPLGHKAGTQYF.

This clonotype was counted a few times. CDR3 nucleotides: TGTGCCACCAGCAGAGATATGGGAGTTCCCCTCCACTTT. It specifies CATSRDMGVPLHF. This chain connects TRBV15 to TRBJ1-6, with D hard to call. Germline CDR1 and CDR2: LNHNV and YYDKDF (reference sequence). V lost 0 bases, J lost 13 bases, and 10 bases lay in between. The CDR3 is 13 residues long.

The J gene is TRBJ2-1, the V gene TRBV10-3, with D perhaps matching TRBD2 (5 bases). CDR1 ENHRY and CDR2 SYGVKD come from the germline V gene. V gave up 6 bases and J gave up 5 bases, with 17 bases separating them. The CDR3 consists of 15 residues. CDR3 bases: TGTGCCATCAGCTATAGAAAGGGCGGGCACAATGAGCAGTTCTTC. Residues: CAISYRKGGHNEQFF.

This clonotype was seen at least ten times. The chain carries TRBV20-1 and TRBJ2-5; perhaps TRBD1 as D (5 bases). V gave up 3 bases and J gave up 2 bases, with 13 bases separating them. Germline CDR1 and CDR2: DFQATT and SNEGSKA (reference sequence). This CDR3 region has 14 residues. The CDR3 is CSARSDRDQETQYF. The CDR3 DNA is TGCAGTGCTAGGTCTGACAGAGATCAAGAGACCCAGTACTTC.

This clonotype occurred many times. The chain has TRBV3-1 and TRBJ2-5; D remains unclear. This CDR3 spans 12 amino acids. CDR1 is LGHDT and CDR2 is YNNKEL in the germline V gene (reference sequence). Trimming removed 6 bases at V and 5 bases at J, with 10 bases between. Here the CDR3 reads CASSVNRETQYF. In DNA, the CDR3 is TGTGCCAGCAGTGTCAATCGGGAGACCCAGTACTTC.

This chain links TRBV24-1 with TRBJ1-2; 11 nucleotides align to TRBD1. V was pared by 4 bases and J by 4 bases, with 7 bases of the junction left unmatched. The germline V gene has CDR1 KGHDR and CDR2 SFDVKD. The CDR3 extends over 16 amino acids. CDR3 nucleotides: TGTGCCACCAGTGACCCAAGGACAGGGGGCACCTATGGCTACACCTTC. This translates into CATSDPRTGGTYGYTF.

The genes are TRBV6-1 and TRBJ2-2, with TRBD1 matching over 12 bases. V lost 2 bases, J lost 8 bases, and 9 bases stayed unmatched. Per the germline V gene, CDR1 is MNHNS and CDR2 is SASEGT. The CDR3 runs 17 residues. The CDR3 is CASSERGTGGIRGELFF. The CDR3 nucleotides read TGTGCCAGCAGTGAACGAGGGACAGGGGGCATAAGGGGGGAGCTGTTTTTT.

The rearrangement links TRBV12-3 or TRBV12-4 to TRBJ2-3; TRBD2 aligns across 9 bases. The CDR3 contains 16 residues. V gave up 4 bases and J gave up 2 bases; unmatched junction bases: 7. CDR3 coding DNA: TGTGCCAGCAGTTCGGATACTAGCGGGTCCACAGATACGCAGTATTTT. Encoded protein: CASSSDTSGSTDTQYF.

This clonotype was picked up many times. The chain couples TRBV7-8 to TRBJ1-1, with D perhaps TRBD1 (5 bases). V shed 7 bases and J shed 1 base, with 13 bases lying between them. This CDR3 comprises 14 residues. Germline CDR1 and CDR2: SGHVS and FQNEAQ. CDR3 loop: CASTAGTWNTEAFF. The DNA for the CDR3 is TGTGCCAGCACCGCCGGGACCTGGAACACTGAAGCTTTCTTT.

V and J are TRBV12-3 or TRBV12-4 and TRBJ2-1, with 12 bases matching TRBD2. There are 17 residues in the CDR3. V gave up 6 bases and J gave up 0 bases; unmatched junction bases: 6. The CDR3 DNA is TGTGCCAGCAGCTTTACTAGCGGGAGGCTCTCCTACAATGAGCAGTTCTTC. This sequence encodes CASSFTSGRLSYNEQFF.

This clonotype was observed many times. The J gene is TRBJ1-3, the V gene TRBV20-1; D is uncertain. Per germline, CDR1 DFQATT and CDR2 SNEGSKA (reference sequence). Trimming stripped 2 bases from V and 0 bases from J, with 11 bases between. The CDR3 runs 15 residues. The CDR3 region is CSARPDKTSGNTIYF. CDR3 nucleotides: TGCAGTGCTAGACCAGACAAGACCTCTGGAAACACCATATATTTT.

This clonotype was counted only a few times. The genes are TRBV19 and TRBJ1-1; possible D gene TRBD1, 6 bases. Germline V lookup: CDR1 LNHDA, CDR2 SQIVND (reference sequence). This CDR3 contains 12 residues. V shed 7 bases and J shed 3 bases, with 9 bases lying between them. CDR3 nucleotides: TGTGCCAGTAATAACAGGGACACTGAAGCTTTCTTT. Translation: CASNNRDTEAFF.

This clonotype was observed a handful of times. The chain links TRBV6-5 to TRBJ2-2; D not resolved. The CDR3 length is 15 residues. Germline CDR1 reads MNHEY; CDR2 reads SVGAGI. Deletions cut 2 bases from V and 2 bases from J, with 9 bases between. The CDR3 loop is CASSYMVVNTGELFF. CDR3 sequence (DNA): TGTGCCAGCAGTTACATGGTTGTAAACACCGGGGAGCTGTTTTTT.

In this sample, this clonotype turned up many times. The V and J genes are TRBV12-3 or TRBV12-4 and TRBJ2-1; D may be TRBD2 (6 bases). Trimming took 2 bases from V and 3 from J, leaving 11 bases between them. The CDR3 covers 15 residues. The CDR3 DNA follows: TGTGCCAGCAGTTTATTGGGGGGAGGCTACAATGAGCAGTTCTTC. Its protein product is CASSLLGGGYNEQFF.